This TCR beta chain was observed in a study of spatial heterogeneity in lung cancer. Time point in this sample: sample taken at primary tumor resection. The library protocol tagged each TCR cDNA with a unique molecular identifier. TCRdb called the 5' RACE reads again in MiXCR, with one record for every CDR3 protein. The sample records approximately 10,000 distinct CDR3 sequences, roughly 5% being singletons. This clonotype has at least ten counts. The target antigen is unknown. Study-wide results and caveats: Coverage was estimated at roughly 7.2% of tumor T cells for alpha chains and roughly 14% for beta chains. For expanded intratumoral alpha and beta TCRs, counts tracked tumor mutation counts.

This CDR3 is built from 14 residues. The V and J ends lost 1 base and 3 bases respectively, with 7 bases between them. Per the germline V gene, CDR1 is PRHDT and CDR2 is FYEKMQ (reference sequence). The chain carries TRBV13 and TRBJ1-3, with a possible D match to TRBD1 (6 bases). The source was lung tumor tissue, collected at surgery. The receptor was isolated from a male donor with early-stage non-small cell lung cancer. The CDR3 loop is CASSLAGVGNTIYF. The CDR3 nucleotides are TGTGCCAGCAGCTTAGCAGGGGTTGGAAACACCATATATTTT.